These T cell receptor beta chains were read from a single sample in a study of cytomegalovirus exposure and HLA in healthy donors. Measured with immunoSEQ multiplex PCR; TCRdb has only the in-frame clones, and not every one. In the table there are 150,000 or so clones, more than 80% of which are singletons. Source material: PBMCs. The receptors originated from a woman under 30 in good health and CMV-seronegative. CDR3s include the opening cysteine and the closing phenylalanine or tryptophan. Each record gives: clone size, J gene, V gene, D gene, CDR3 protein, CDR3 DNA. A D gene is named only where the DNA matches it firmly. Expanded clones get a size class; other rows say once, few or many, or leave the size out.

clone size: few; J gene: TRBJ1-5; V gene: TRBV19; D gene: TRBD1; CDR3 protein: CASSNSGGNQPQHF; CDR3 DNA: TGTGCCAGTAGTAACTCAGGGGGGAATCAGCCCCAGCATTTT
clone size: -; J gene: TRBJ2-3; V gene: TRBV15; D gene: -; CDR3 protein: CATSRDMGNTGQDTQYF; CDR3 DNA: TGTGCCACCAGCAGAGACATGGGGAACACAGGGCAAGATACGCAGTATTTT
clone size: -; J gene: TRBJ2-1; V gene: TRBV7-8; D gene: -; CDR3 protein: CASSLEELDSHNEQFF; CDR3 DNA: TGTGCCAGCAGCTTAGAAGAGCTAGATTCTCACAATGAGCAGTTCTTC
clone size: -; J gene: TRBJ2-7; V gene: TRBV7-9; D gene: -; CDR3 protein: CASSPSMRTYEQYF; CDR3 DNA: TGTGCCAGCAGCCCTTCGATGCGGACCTACGAGCAGTACTTC
clone size: -; J gene: TRBJ2-1; V gene: TRBV19; D gene: TRBD2; CDR3 protein: CASTSRAGGRGEQFF; CDR3 DNA: TGTGCCAGTACCAGCCGGGCGGGGGGTCGCGGTGAGCAGTTCTTC
clone size: -; J gene: TRBJ2-2; V gene: TRBV6-6; D gene: -; CDR3 protein: CASSSAQNTGELFF; CDR3 DNA: TGTGCCAGCAGCAGTGCACAGAACACCGGGGAGCTGTTTTTT
clone size: -; J gene: TRBJ2-3; V gene: TRBV6-5; D gene: -; CDR3 protein: CASSYSSTSTDTQYF; CDR3 DNA: TGTGCCAGCAGTTACTCCTCAACTAGCACAGATACGCAGTATTTT
clone size: -; J gene: TRBJ2-7; V gene: TRBV2; D gene: -; CDR3 protein: CASSAGDLYEQYF; CDR3 DNA: TGTGCCAGCAGTGCAGGGGACCTCTACGAGCAGTACTTC
clone size: -; J gene: TRBJ1-1; V gene: TRBV19; D gene: -; CDR3 protein: CASSTTADTEAFF; CDR3 DNA: TGTGCCAGTAGTACCACAGCGGACACTGAAGCTTTCTTT
clone size: -; J gene: TRBJ2-1; V gene: TRBV19; D gene: TRBD2; CDR3 protein: CASSITSGTGEQFF; CDR3 DNA: TGTGCCAGTAGTATAACTAGCGGGACGGGGGAGCAGTTCTTC
clone size: -; J gene: TRBJ2-3; V gene: TRBV21-1; D gene: -; CDR3 protein: CASSKGVDRARLAADTQYF; CDR3 DNA: TGTGCCAGCAGCAAAGGGGTGGACAGGGCACGACTAGCTGCAGATACGCAGTATTTT
clone size: -; J gene: TRBJ2-7; V gene: TRBV6-5; D gene: TRBD1; CDR3 protein: CASRTTGGGDEQYF; CDR3 DNA: TGTGCCAGCAGGACCACAGGGGGCGGGGACGAGCAGTACTTC
clone size: -; J gene: TRBJ2-7; V gene: TRBV6-1; D gene: TRBD2; CDR3 protein: CASSEGDYYEQYF; CDR3 DNA: TGTGCCAGCAGTGAAGGGGACTATTACGAGCAGTACTTC
clone size: -; J gene: TRBJ2-3; V gene: TRBV9; D gene: TRBD2; CDR3 protein: CASSVQLAGGTDTQYF; CDR3 DNA: TGTGCCAGCAGCGTCCAACTAGCGGGAGGGACAGATACGCAGTATTTT
clone size: -; J gene: TRBJ2-7; V gene: TRBV6-6; D gene: -; CDR3 protein: CASSFTGLRNPYEQYF; CDR3 DNA: TGTGCCAGCAGTTTCACGGGACTTCGTAACCCCTACGAGCAGTACTTC
clone size: once; J gene: TRBJ2-7; V gene: TRBV5-5; D gene: TRBD1; CDR3 protein: CASSNAGQGAPYEQYF; CDR3 DNA: TGTGCCAGCAGCAACGCTGGACAGGGGGCGCCGTACGAGCAGTACTTC
clone size: -; J gene: TRBJ2-1; V gene: TRBV9; D gene: TRBD2; CDR3 protein: CASNTLAGGDNEQFF; CDR3 DNA: TGTGCCAGCAACACTCTAGCGGGAGGGGACAATGAGCAGTTCTTC
clone size: -; J gene: TRBJ1-1; V gene: TRBV7-9; D gene: TRBD1; CDR3 protein: CASSPGTGDHTEAFF; CDR3 DNA: TGTGCCAGCAGCCCTGGGACAGGGGATCACACTGAAGCTTTCTTT
clone size: -; J gene: TRBJ1-4; V gene: TRBV7-8; D gene: -; CDR3 protein: CASRRAGEKLFF; CDR3 DNA: TGTGCCAGCAGGAGGGCGGGTGAAAAACTGTTTTTT
clone size: -; J gene: TRBJ2-1; V gene: TRBV28; D gene: TRBD2; CDR3 protein: CASSLWRASGSSYNEQFF; CDR3 DNA: TGTGCCAGCAGTTTATGGAGGGCTAGCGGGAGCTCCTACAATGAGCAGTTCTTC
clone size: -; J gene: TRBJ1-1; V gene: TRBV18; D gene: TRBD1; CDR3 protein: CASSPRQGGIAEAFF; CDR3 DNA: TGTGCCAGCTCACCAAGACAGGGGGGGATTGCTGAAGCTTTCTTT
clone size: -; J gene: TRBJ2-1; V gene: TRBV7-8; D gene: -; CDR3 protein: CASSLGSPIGSSYNEQFF; CDR3 DNA: TGTGCCAGCAGCTTAGGGTCCCCCATCGGGAGCTCCTACAATGAGCAGTTCTTC
clone size: once; J gene: TRBJ1-1; V gene: TRBV6-1; D gene: TRBD1; CDR3 protein: CASSLTGGEAFF; CDR3 DNA: TGTGCCAGCAGTTTGACAGGGGGCGAAGCTTTCTTT
clone size: once; J gene: TRBJ2-7; V gene: TRBV28; D gene: TRBD1; CDR3 protein: CASSRDSRYEQYF; CDR3 DNA: TGTGCCAGCAGCCGGGACAGCCGATACGAGCAGTACTTC
clone size: -; J gene: TRBJ2-7; V gene: TRBV6-1; D gene: TRBD2; CDR3 protein: CASSSGNSYEQYF; CDR3 DNA: TGTGCCAGCAGTAGCGGGAACTCCTACGAGCAGTACTTC
clone size: -; J gene: TRBJ2-1; V gene: TRBV6-4; D gene: -; CDR3 protein: CASSDSVRESNEQFF; CDR3 DNA: TGTGCCAGCAGTGACTCGGTCCGGGAGAGCAATGAGCAGTTCTTC
clone size: -; J gene: TRBJ2-1; V gene: TRBV7-8; D gene: -; CDR3 protein: CASSAQRGEQFF; CDR3 DNA: TGTGCCAGCAGCGCGCAACGCGGGGAGCAGTTCTTC
clone size: -; J gene: TRBJ2-1; V gene: TRBV7-9; D gene: -; CDR3 protein: CASSQDWTNYNEQFF; CDR3 DNA: TGTGCCAGCAGCCAGGACTGGACCAACTACAATGAGCAGTTCTTC